This T cell receptor beta chain was profiled in a study of blood T cell repertoires in COVID-19. Study-level background: PBMCs, B-cell-depleted T cells, or T cells were the source of the cDNA or gDNA that made up the material.

Authors' data handling: Amplifying reference gene primers gave estimates of nucleated cell counts. Clones were sequenced by immunoSEQ multiplex PCR, and TCRdb holds only the in-frame ones, with some missing. The V and J calls and clone size were taken over from that table, and D and trimming were inferred from the DNA. The sample lists 200,000 to 300,000 clones, approximately 86% occurring once. CDR3 length: 15 residues. The V and J ends lost 6 bases and 0 bases, in that order; junction bases with no gene match: 5. Germline CDR1 and CDR2: MNHEY and SVGAGI. This chain uses TRBV6-5 with TRBJ2-1; 7 bases are shared with TRBD1. This TCR was recovered from a woman aged 40 to 49 with acute COVID-19. The sample consisted of PBMCs or T cells enriched from blood (not recorded which). In nucleotides, the CDR3 is TGTGCCAGCAGAAAGACAGGGAGCTCCTACAATGAGCAGTTCTTC. This encodes CASRKTGSSYNEQFF.